These 20 T cell receptor beta chains were sequenced from one sample in a study of blood T cell repertoires in COVID-19. Clones were sequenced by immunoSEQ multiplex PCR, and TCRdb holds only the in-frame ones, with some missing. The sample contains approximately 300,000 clones, around nine tenths of which appear only once. Sequenced sample: PBMCs or T cells enriched from blood (not recorded which). The receptor source for this set is a woman between 25 and 40 years old who had recovered from COVID-19.

The rearrangement uses TRBV5-1 and TRBJ2-3, with 7 bases fitting TRBD2. The V gene's germline CDR1 is SGHRS and CDR2 YFSETQ. V trimming: 2 bases; J trimming: 0 bases; junction bases outside the gene matches: 3. CDR3 size: 15 residues. The CDR3 sequence: CASSFLAESTDTQYF. CDR3 in DNA: TGCGCCAGCAGCTTCCTAGCGGAAAGCACAGATACGCAGTATTTT.

The chain links TRBV7-2 to TRBJ2-7, with D possibly matching TRBD2 (6 bases). The CDR3 has 15 residues. The germline CDR1 and CDR2 sequences are SGHTA and FQGNSA. Trimming removed 1 base at V and 3 bases at J, with 13 bases between. CDR3 bases: TGTGCCAGCAGCTTAGACCCGGGACTGAACTACGAGCAGTACTTC. This gives the protein CASSLDPGLNYEQYF.

This chain connects TRBV19 to TRBJ1-5, with 7 bases matching TRBD1. Losses at the gene ends were 5 bases for V and 0 bases for J; bases not matched to a gene: 16. CDR1 and CDR2 from the germline V gene are LNHDA and SQIVND (reference sequence). The CDR3 has 19 residues. CDR3 sequence (DNA): TGTGCCAGTAGTCTAAAGATCCGGGACAGCTCTTATAGCAATCAGCCCCAGCATTTT. Translation: CASSLKIRDSSYSNQPQHF.

The chain has TRBV24-1 and TRBJ2-2; 8 nucleotides match TRBD1. From germline, CDR1 is KGHDR and CDR2 SFDVKD. This CDR3 is 13 amino acids long. V was pared by 6 bases and J by 5 bases, with 1 base of the junction left unmatched. This chain's CDR3 is CATSNRGTGELFF. Here the CDR3 DNA reads TGTGCCACCAGTAACAGGGGGACCGGGGAGCTGTTTTTT.

V and J are TRBV18 and TRBJ1-1, with 7 bases that match TRBD1. CDR1 is KGHSH and CDR2 is LQKENI in the germline V gene. This CDR3 is built from 16 residues. The V gene end was trimmed by 2 bases and the J gene end by 4 bases; junction bases not matched to a gene: 10. The DNA for the CDR3 is TGTGCCAGCTCACCATGGAAGGGGGCGAGAGGCACTGAAGCTTTCTTT. Its translation is CASSPWKGARGTEAFF.

The V and J genes are TRBV2 and TRBJ2-7; D is possibly TRBD1 (7 bases). Trimming took off 11 bases at V and 2 bases at J, with 13 bases between the two ends. Germline V CDR1 and CDR2: SNHLY, FYNNEI. The CDR3 has 12 amino acids. The CDR3 protein is CAGGTDTYEQYF. In DNA form, the CDR3 reads TGTGCCGGAGGGACAGATACCTACGAGCAGTACTTC.

This chain uses TRBV5-1 with TRBJ2-5; TRBD2 might be the D (6 bases). CDR3 size: 13 residues. In germline, CDR1 is SGHRS, CDR2 YFSETQ. Between the trimmed V and J ends, which lost 4 bases and 0 bases, there was a span of 7 bases. CDR3 DNA: TGCGCCAGCAGCGGGGGGAACCAAGAGACCCAGTACTTC. This codes for CASSGGNQETQYF.

This sequence joins TRBV5-1 and TRBJ2-1; 11 bases fit TRBD2. The germline V gene has CDR1 SGHRS and CDR2 YFSETQ. This CDR3 contains 17 residues. With V trimmed by 4 bases and J by 7 bases, 13 bases remained unmatched. Written as DNA, the CDR3 is TGCGCCAGCAGCCGAACCACACTAGCGGGGGCGGGGAATGAGCAGTTCTTC. Translation gives CASSRTTLAGAGNEQFF.

The genes are TRBV5-6 and TRBJ1-5, with TRBD1 as a possible D gene (5 bases). CDR1 and CDR2 (germline): SGHDT, YYEEEE. Trimming removed 5 bases at V and 4 bases at J, with 16 bases between. The CDR3 consists of 15 residues. Written as DNA, the CDR3 is TGTGCCAGCAGTGTGGGCCCGGGGGGTAATCAGCCCCAGCATTTT. Translating gives CASSVGPGGNQPQHF. The full variable domain, in which reference TRBV5-6 and TRBJ1-5 provide the parts outside the CDR3, is DAGVTQSPTHLIKTRGQQVTLRCSPKSGHDTVSWYQQALGQGPQFIFQYYEEEERQRGNFPDRFSGHQFPNYSSELNVNALLLGDSALYLCASSVGPGGNQPQHFGDGTRLSIL.

The gene calls are TRBV19 and TRBJ1-5; the match to TRBD1 covers 9 bases. Germline-derived CDR1 and CDR2 are LNHDA and SQIVND (reference sequence). The CDR3 loop spans 18 amino acids. Unmatched junction bases numbered 10, after V lost 4 bases and J lost 0 bases. Here the CDR3 reads CASSSPGTGRYSNQPQHF. In DNA form, the CDR3 reads TGTGCCAGTAGTAGCCCCGGGACAGGGCGTTATAGCAATCAGCCCCAGCATTTT.

This clone appeared a single time. The chain couples TRBV5-1 to TRBJ1-4, with TRBD1 matching 8 bases. Unmatched junction bases numbered 6, after V lost 4 bases and J lost 7 bases. Germline V gene lookup returns CDR1 SGHRS and CDR2 YFSETQ. The CDR3 is 14 residues long. For the CDR3, the DNA is TGCGCCAGCAGCGCAGGGGGCGAGGGTGAAAAACTGTTTTTT. Protein: CASSAGGEGEKLFF.

V and J are TRBV25-1 and TRBJ2-5; 12 positions match TRBD2. CDR1 is MGHDK, CDR2 SYGVNS, per germline. The CDR3 runs 14 residues. Trimming removed 6 bases from V and 5 bases from J; junction bases left unmatched: 4. In DNA form, the CDR3 reads TGTGCCAGCAGAACCGGGACTAGCGGGGAGACCCAGTACTTC. It encodes CASRTGTSGETQYF.

This rearrangement joins TRBV7-2 to TRBJ2-5; 7 bases line up with TRBD2. The CDR3 sequence is 16 residues long. Germline lookup yields CDR1 SGHTA and CDR2 FQGNSA. The junction had 9 bases not matched to a gene; V was cut back by 4 bases and J by 1 base. The CDR3 reads CASSSPRDYVQETQYF. The CDR3 DNA reads as TGTGCCAGCAGCTCCCCCCGGGACTACGTCCAAGAGACCCAGTACTTC.

The V and J genes are TRBV7-2 and TRBJ1-3, with TRBD1 as a possible D gene (6 bases). V lost 5 bases, J lost 0 bases, and 11 bases lay in between. The CDR3 spans 15 residues. Germline values: CDR1 SGHTA, CDR2 FQGNSA. CDR3 residues: CASSPRDNSGNTIYF. CDR3 bases: TGTGCCAGCAGCCCCCGGGACAACTCTGGAAACACCATATATTTT.

The chain joins TRBV7-9 to TRBJ2-5, with TRBD1 as a possible D gene (6 bases). Germline lookup yields CDR1 SEHNR and CDR2 FQNEAQ (reference sequence). V lost 6 bases and J 9 bases, leaving 20 bases between the germline ends. The CDR3 is made up of 14 amino acids. CDR3 sequence reads: CASSAAAAKGAQYF. The CDR3 nucleotides read TGTGCCAGCAGTGCGGCGGCCGCTAAGGGGGCCCAGTACTTC.

The chain links TRBV6-5 to TRBJ1-2, with D unclear. V lost 6 bases and J 2 bases, leaving 7 bases between the germline ends. The germline V gene encodes CDR1 MNHEY and CDR2 SVGAGI. The CDR3 is 12 residues long. CDR3 nucleotide sequence: TGTGCCAGCAGACCACAGAACTATGGCTACACCTTC. Translating it yields CASRPQNYGYTF.

This clone appeared once. The V call is TRBV10-2, the J call TRBJ1-4, with TRBD1 identical over 9 bases. J lost 8 bases, V lost 7 bases, and 5 bases had no gene match. Germline values: CDR1 WSHSY, CDR2 SAAADI. The CDR3 has 13 residues. The CDR3 is CASTRGTGEKLFF. In DNA form, the CDR3 reads TGCGCCAGCACCCGAGGGACAGGGGAAAAACTGTTTTTT.

The V call is TRBV19, the J call TRBJ1-1, with D uncertain. This CDR3 region has 13 residues. Per germline, CDR1 LNHDA and CDR2 SQIVND (reference sequence). The V and J ends lost 1 base and 5 bases respectively, with 8 bases between them. DNA for the CDR3: TGTGCCAGTAGTATAGGGCAGAGGACTGAAGCTTTCTTT. Translating it yields CASSIGQRTEAFF.

This clone was seen just once. V gene TRBV13 combines with J gene TRBJ1-2; maybe TRBD1 (6 bases). Trimming cost V 2 bases and J 0 bases, with 13 bases left between them. Germline V gene lookup returns CDR1 PRHDT and CDR2 FYEKMQ (reference sequence). This CDR3 region has 16 residues. CDR3 amino acids: CASSLLQTGANYGYTF. Written as DNA, the CDR3 is TGTGCCAGCAGCTTACTACAGACAGGAGCTAACTATGGCTACACCTTC.

CDR3 residues: CASSTQITGGATKSQTYGYTF. The CDR3 DNA is TGTGCCAGCAGCACCCAGATTACAGGGGGCGCCACCAAGAGCCAAACCTATGGCTACACCTTC. This chain connects TRBV21-1 to TRBJ1-2; the D call TRBD1 from the table was never checked on the DNA. TRBV21-1 is labeled a pseudogene. This CDR3 has 21 residues.